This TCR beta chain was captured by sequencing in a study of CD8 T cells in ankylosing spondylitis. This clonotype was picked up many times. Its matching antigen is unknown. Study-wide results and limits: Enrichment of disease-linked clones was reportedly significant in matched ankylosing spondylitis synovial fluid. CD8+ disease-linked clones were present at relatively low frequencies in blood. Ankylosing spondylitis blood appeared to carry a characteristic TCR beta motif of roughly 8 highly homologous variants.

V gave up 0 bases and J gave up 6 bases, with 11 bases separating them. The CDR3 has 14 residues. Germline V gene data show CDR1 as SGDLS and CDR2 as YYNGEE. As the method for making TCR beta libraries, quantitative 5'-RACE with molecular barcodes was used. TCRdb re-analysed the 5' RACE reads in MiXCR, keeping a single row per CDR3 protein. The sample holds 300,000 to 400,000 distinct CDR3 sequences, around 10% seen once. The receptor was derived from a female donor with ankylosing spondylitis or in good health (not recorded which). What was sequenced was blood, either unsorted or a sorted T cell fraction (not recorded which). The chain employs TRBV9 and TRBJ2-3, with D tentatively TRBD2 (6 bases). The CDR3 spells CASSVEGRRDTQYF. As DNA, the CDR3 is TGTGCCAGCAGCGTAGAAGGGAGGAGGGATACGCAGTATTTT.